What follows describes a single T cell receptor (beta chain). Germline lookup yields CDR1 LNHNV and CDR2 YYDKDF (reference sequence). The CDR3 loop spans 15 amino acids. Trimming removed 2 bases from V and 0 bases from J, with 8 bases in between. The use of a sample-barcoded 5' primer and a J-beta primer mix characterized a second PCR of about 7 to 12 cycles. TCRdb analysed the 5' RACE reads with MiXCR anew, one entry per CDR3 protein. The table includes about 290,000 distinct CDR3 sequences, 27% detected once. There were healthy Caucasian individuals from Russia, aged roughly 6 to 100, serving as donors. The authors drew around 9.3 milliliters of peripheral blood from each donor. This entry is derived from a study of blood T cells in healthy people across ages. Study information: Through template switching, about one barcoded beta molecule was captured per two T cells, as measured in model experiments.

The origin of this receptor is a woman aged 70-85 years in good health. Sequencing was done on a sample of blood. The gene calls are TRBV15 and TRBJ1-3; maybe TRBD1 (6 bases). The CDR3 DNA sequence: TGTGCCACCAGCAGATTACAGGGCTCTGGAAACACCATATATTTT. It codes for CATSRLQGSGNTIYF.